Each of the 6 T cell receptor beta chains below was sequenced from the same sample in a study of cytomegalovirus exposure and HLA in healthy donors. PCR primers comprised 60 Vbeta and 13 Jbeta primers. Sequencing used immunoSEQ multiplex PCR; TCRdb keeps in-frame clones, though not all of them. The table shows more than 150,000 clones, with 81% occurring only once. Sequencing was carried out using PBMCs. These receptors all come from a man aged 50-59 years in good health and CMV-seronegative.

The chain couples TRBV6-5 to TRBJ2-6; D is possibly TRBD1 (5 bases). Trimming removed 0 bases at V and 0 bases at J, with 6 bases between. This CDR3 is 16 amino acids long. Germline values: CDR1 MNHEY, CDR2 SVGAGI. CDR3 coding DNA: TGTGCCAGCAGTTACTCGACAGCCTCTGGGGCCAACGTCCTGACTTTC. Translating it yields CASSYSTASGANVLTF.

This CDR3 reads CASSIEGGISNQPQHF. The CDR3 DNA reads as TGTGCCAGTAGTATAGAAGGCGGGATTAGCAATCAGCCCCAGCATTTT. The rearrangement joins TRBV19 to TRBJ1-5, with D unclear. The CDR3 is 16 residues long. V shed 0 bases and J shed 0 bases, with 9 bases lying between them. From germline, CDR1 is LNHDA and CDR2 SQIVND (reference sequence).

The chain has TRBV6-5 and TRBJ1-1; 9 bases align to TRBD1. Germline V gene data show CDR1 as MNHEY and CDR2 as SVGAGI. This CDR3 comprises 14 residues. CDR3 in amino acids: CTSGTGSRNTEAFF. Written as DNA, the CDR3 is TGTACTTCCGGGACAGGGTCTCGAAACACTGAAGCTTTCTTT.

The CDR3 region has the DNA TGTGCCAGCAGCGCGGGCTATACGGCGGCGTTTTTT. It yields the protein CASSAGYTAAFF. The chain has TRBV5-6 and TRBJ1-4; D is uncertain. From germline, CDR1 is SGHDT and CDR2 YYEEEE. The ends were cut back, 4 bases at V and 16 bases at J, with 17 bases in the middle. There are 12 residues in the CDR3.

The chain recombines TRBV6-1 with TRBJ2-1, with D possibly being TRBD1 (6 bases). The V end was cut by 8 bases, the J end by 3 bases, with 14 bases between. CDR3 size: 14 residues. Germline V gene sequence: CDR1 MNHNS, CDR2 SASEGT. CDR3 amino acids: CASCPGVIYNEQFF. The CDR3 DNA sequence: TGTGCCAGCTGCCCAGGGGTGATCTACAATGAGCAGTTCTTC.

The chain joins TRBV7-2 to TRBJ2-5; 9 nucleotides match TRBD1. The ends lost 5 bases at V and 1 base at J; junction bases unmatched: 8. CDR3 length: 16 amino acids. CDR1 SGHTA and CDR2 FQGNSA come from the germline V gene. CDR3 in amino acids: CASSLSTGGGQETQYF. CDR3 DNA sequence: TGTGCCAGCAGCCTTTCTACAGGGGGCGGCCAAGAGACCCAGTACTTC.